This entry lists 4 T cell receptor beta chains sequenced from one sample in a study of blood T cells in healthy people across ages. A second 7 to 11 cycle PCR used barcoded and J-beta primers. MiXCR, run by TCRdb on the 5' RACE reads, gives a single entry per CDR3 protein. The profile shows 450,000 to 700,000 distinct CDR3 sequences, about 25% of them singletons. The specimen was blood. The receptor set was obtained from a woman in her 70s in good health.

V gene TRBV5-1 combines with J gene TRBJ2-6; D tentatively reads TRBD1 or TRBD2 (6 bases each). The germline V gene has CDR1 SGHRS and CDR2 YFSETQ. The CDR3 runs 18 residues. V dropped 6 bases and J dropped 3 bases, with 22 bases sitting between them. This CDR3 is CASTQGGGLRFGANVLTF. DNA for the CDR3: TGCGCCAGCACCCAAGGTGGGGGGCTAAGGTTTGGGGCCAACGTCCTGACTTTC.

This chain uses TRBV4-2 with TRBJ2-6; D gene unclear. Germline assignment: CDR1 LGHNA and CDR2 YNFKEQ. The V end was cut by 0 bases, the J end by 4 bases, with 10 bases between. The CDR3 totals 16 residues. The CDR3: CASSQDLPRGANVLTF. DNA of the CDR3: TGTGCCAGCAGCCAAGATTTACCCCGAGGGGCCAACGTCCTGACTTTC.

The chain's CDR3 is CSVDMVNYGYTF. The CDR3 region has the DNA TGCAGCGTTGATATGGTTAACTATGGCTACACCTTC. V is TRBV29-1 and J is TRBJ1-2, with unresolved D. The CDR3 totals 12 residues. The germline V and J ends were trimmed by 3 bases and 1 base, with 6 bases remaining between them. The germline CDR1 and CDR2 sequences are SQVTM and ANQGSEA.

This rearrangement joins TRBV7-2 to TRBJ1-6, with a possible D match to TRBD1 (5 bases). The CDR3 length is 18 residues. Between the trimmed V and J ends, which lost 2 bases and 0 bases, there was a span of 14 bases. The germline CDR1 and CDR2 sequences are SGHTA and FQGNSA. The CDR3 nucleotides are TGTGCCAGCAGCTTAACTCGGGACTGGAGCTCCTATAATTCACCCCTCCACTTT. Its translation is CASSLTRDWSSYNSPLHF.